The 20 T cell receptor beta chains given below trace back to one sample, sequenced in a study of T cells in Graves' hyperthyroidism and ophthalmopathy (dated by TCRdb to between 2017 and 2020). Libraries were built with multiplex PCR. TCRdb records Illumina HiSeq 2000 as the sequencer. The TCR beta CDR3 regions were amplified from the RNA transcripts. The first round of RT-PCR for the TCR CDR3 was performed with the HTBI primer set and the Qiagen OneStep RT-PCR kit. The raw public reads went through TCRdb reprocessing: fastp at Q25, MiXCR clone calling, in-frame beta chains kept. Rows are combined by CDR3 protein, so each entry shows the most common genes and DNA. This sample holds fewer than 450,000 distinct CDR3 sequences; roughly 15% were observed only once. The ten largest clonotypes hold about 21% of the sample. Sequencing was done on a sample of blood. The source is a woman aged 60-70 years with Graves' ophthalmopathy.

This clonotype turned up a few times. V and J are TRBV20-1 and TRBJ2-1, with TRBD1 identical over 9 bases. The CDR3 length is 13 residues. Germline V gene data show CDR1 as DFQATT and CDR2 as SNEGSKA (reference sequence). The junction had 6 bases not matched to a gene; V was cut back by 6 bases and J by 6 bases. The CDR3 protein is CSAPGTGRNEQFF. The CDR3 nucleotides are TGCAGTGCCCCGGGGACAGGGCGCAATGAGCAGTTCTTC.

This sequence joins TRBV28 and TRBJ2-2; a possible D gene is TRBD2 (5 bases). The CDR3 spans 19 residues. Per the germline V gene, CDR1 is MDHEN and CDR2 is SYDVKM. The germline V and J ends were trimmed by 2 bases and 2 bases, with 21 bases remaining between them. DNA for the CDR3: TGTGCCAGCAGTTTACCCCGCCCCAGCGGAGGCCTTAACACCGGGGAGCTGTTTTTT. It translates to CASSLPRPSGGLNTGELFF. Looking up the rest from reference TRBV28 and TRBJ2-2 gives the full variable domain: DVKVTQSSRYLVKRTGEKVFLECVQDMDHENMFWYRQDPGLGLRLIYFSYDVKMKEKGDIPEGYSVSREKKERFSLILESASTNQTSMYLCASSLPRPSGGLNTGELFFGEGSRLTVL.

This clonotype was counted ten times or more. This sequence joins TRBV20-1 and TRBJ2-3, with 9 bases fitting TRBD2. The germline V gene encodes CDR1 DFQATT and CDR2 SNEGSKA (reference sequence). With 3 bases clipped from V and 6 bases from J, the junction kept 13 bases outside the gene matches. The CDR3 contains 16 residues. The CDR3 coding sequence is TGCAGTGCTAGTCGTACCCTAGCGGGAATTACGGATACGCAGTATTTT. This translates into CSASRTLAGITDTQYF.

This clonotype was seen repeatedly, ten times or more. This chain links TRBV12-3 or TRBV12-4 with TRBJ2-7; D is uncertain. This CDR3 has 11 residues. V shed 8 bases and J shed 3 bases, with 8 bases lying between them. CDR3 residues: CASFGYYEQYF. The CDR3 region has the DNA TGTGCCAGCTTTGGCTACTACGAGCAGTACTTC.

This clonotype was observed at least ten times. This chain joins TRBV7-2 and TRBJ2-7; the D gene is possibly TRBD1 (5 bases). The CDR3 extends over 16 amino acids. V was clipped by 1 base and J by 2 bases, with 15 bases between them. Germline-derived CDR1 and CDR2 are SGHTA and FQGNSA. DNA for the CDR3: TGTGCCAGCAGCTTAGGTCAGGGATTCCTTGCCTACGAGCAGTACTTC. Translating it yields CASSLGQGFLAYEQYF.

Comments on this clonotype: Compared with germline, one end of the junction differs, possibly owing to a read error. V gene TRBV24-1 combines with J gene TRBJ2-2; D might be TRBD1 or TRBD2, each matching 5 bases. The CDR3 contains 17 residues. The germline CDR1 and CDR2 sequences are KGHDR and SFDVKD. CDR3 amino acids: CATSDPRRADNTGEPFF. Here the CDR3 DNA reads TGTGCCACCAGTGACCCCCGTCGGGCGGACAACACCGGGGAGCCGTTTTTT.

With regard to this clonotype: A much more abundant neighbour one base away suggests this may be a read error. This rearrangement joins TRBV11-2 to TRBJ2-2, with D unclear. The CDR3 is 11 residues long. The germline gives CDR1 SGHAT, CDR2 FQNNGV. Trimming cost V 1 base and J 13 bases, with 7 bases left between them. DNA for the CDR3: TGTGCCAGCAGCTTAGGGACCGGGCTGTTTTTT. This gives the protein CASSLGTGLFF.

The chain combines TRBV6-5 with TRBJ1-5; D is unresolved. Germline V gene data show CDR1 as MNHEY and CDR2 as SVGAGI. The CDR3 sequence is 15 residues long. Trimming left V 0 bases short and J 0 bases short, with 6 bases between. CDR3: CASSYSRDSNQPQHF. The DNA of the CDR3 is TGTGCCAGCAGTTACTCAAGGGATAGCAATCAGCCCCAGCATTTT.

This clonotype was counted ten times or more. The chain is built from TRBV2 and TRBJ1-1; TRBD1 is a possible D gene (5 bases). This CDR3 has 12 amino acids. Trimming stripped 7 bases from V and 10 bases from J, with 16 bases between. Germline V gene data show CDR1 as SNHLY and CDR2 as FYNNEI. The CDR3 loop reads CASTTGNGGAFF. In DNA form, the CDR3 reads TGTGCCAGCACCACCGGGAACGGGGGAGCTTTCTTT.

This clonotype was seen many times. The gene calls are TRBV12-3 or TRBV12-4 and TRBJ1-4; TRBD1 matches at 10 bases. V lost 5 bases and J lost 6; bases outside the gene matches: 6. This CDR3 comprises 15 residues. Here the CDR3 DNA reads TGTGCCAGCAGTCCCAGACAGGGGGCGTATGAAAAACTGTTTTTT. Translation gives CASSPRQGAYEKLFF.

This clonotype has a count of ten or more. The chain uses TRBV20-1 and TRBJ2-1, with 8 bases lining up with TRBD2. CDR1 and CDR2 (germline): DFQATT, SNEGSKA (reference sequence). V shed 3 bases and J 2 bases; nucleotides not matched to a gene: 3. The CDR3 sequence is 14 residues long. CDR3 sequence (DNA): TGCAGTGCTAGGATAGCGGGAACCTACAATGAGCAGTTCTTC. Translation: CSARIAGTYNEQFF.

The count of this clonotype is one. The rearrangement uses TRBV11-1 and TRBJ2-5; maybe TRBD1 (7 bases). There are 16 residues in the CDR3. The germline V gene encodes CDR1 SGHAT and CDR2 FQDESV (reference sequence). Trimming shortened V by 6 bases and J by 2 bases, and 19 bases separated the two germline ends. The CDR3 region has the DNA TGTGCCAGCAGTCGACAGGGCGGGACTGTTCAAGAGACCCAGTACTTC. Protein product: CASSRQGGTVQETQYF.

This clonotype was picked up one time. The chain uses TRBV25-1 and TRBJ2-1; TRBD2 agrees at 7 bases. Germline V gene data show CDR1 as MGHDK and CDR2 as SYGVNS. J lost 7 bases, V lost 6 bases, and 9 bases had no gene match. The CDR3 has 14 amino acids. The CDR3 loop is CASRGREGRNEQFF. DNA of the CDR3: TGTGCCAGCAGGGGGAGGGAGGGCCGGAATGAGCAGTTCTTC.

This clonotype was counted many times. The chain couples TRBV19 to TRBJ1-1, with unresolved D. V shed 4 bases and J shed 5 bases, with 17 bases lying between them. The CDR3 length is 15 residues. Per germline, CDR1 LNHDA and CDR2 SQIVND (reference sequence). CDR3 DNA sequence: TGTGCCAGTAGTACCGGTGGTGCGGTGTTAACTGAAGCTTTCTTT. It codes for CASSTGGAVLTEAFF.

This clonotype was counted at least ten times. The gene calls are TRBV29-1 and TRBJ2-3, with 7 bases lining up with TRBD1. This CDR3 region has 16 residues. Trimming took 3 bases from V and 1 from J; bases not matched to a gene: 10. In germline, CDR1 is SQVTM, CDR2 ANQGSEA. CDR3 sequence reads: CSVDGLAGGGTDTQYF. Here the CDR3 DNA reads TGCAGCGTTGACGGATTGGCAGGGGGAGGCACAGATACGCAGTATTTT.

This clonotype was detected only a few times. The rearrangement links TRBV20-1 to TRBJ2-7; D is unresolved. This CDR3 comprises 11 residues. V was clipped by 2 bases and J by 2 bases, with 4 bases between them. Germline V gives CDR1 DFQATT, CDR2 SNEGSKA (reference sequence). CDR3 nucleotide sequence: TGCAGTGCTAGACACGCCTACGAGCAGTACTTC. It is translated as CSARHAYEQYF.

This clonotype was counted ten times or more. The genes are TRBV30 and TRBJ2-5; unclear D gene. Trimming removed 0 bases at V and 5 bases at J, with 16 bases between. The CDR3 has 15 residues. Germline V CDR1 and CDR2: GTSNPN, SVGIG (reference sequence). Here the CDR3 reads CAWSVPAAGGETQYF. In DNA, the CDR3 is TGTGCCTGGAGTGTACCGGCGGCAGGTGGGGAGACCCAGTACTTC.

This chain uses TRBV9 with TRBJ2-2; D possibly corresponds to TRBD1 (6 bases). V was clipped by 0 bases and J by 2 bases, with 8 bases between them. From germline, CDR1 is SGDLS and CDR2 YYNGEE. The CDR3 sequence is 15 residues long. The CDR3 loop reads CASSVAGANTGELFF. CDR3 nucleotides: TGTGCCAGCAGCGTAGCAGGGGCTAACACCGGGGAGCTGTTTTTT. The whole variable domain, filled in from reference TRBV9 and TRBJ2-2, reads DSGVTQTPKHLITATGQRVTLRCSPRSGDLSVYWYQQSLDQGLQFLIQYYNGEERAKGNILERFSAQQFPDLHSELNLSSLELGDSALYFCASSVAGANTGELFFGEGSRLTVL.

This clonotype was observed a few times. The chain uses TRBV30 and TRBJ2-1, with D unresolved. The CDR3 loop spans 12 amino acids. V lost 1 base, J lost 4 bases, and 5 bases lay in between. Looked up from germline, CDR1 is GTSNPN and CDR2 is SVGIG (reference sequence). DNA for the CDR3: TGTGCCTGGAGTGAACAGTACAATGAGCAGTTCTTC. Amino acids: CAWSEQYNEQFF.

This chain links TRBV10-3 with TRBJ2-7; 8 bases are a match to TRBD2. Germline V gene data show CDR1 as ENHRY and CDR2 as SYGVKD. This CDR3 region has 15 residues. Trimming took 10 bases from V and 3 from J; bases not matched to a gene: 14. As DNA, the CDR3 is TGTGCCACCGCTAGGGAGCCGCGGGAGGACTACGAGCAGTACTTC. It encodes CATAREPREDYEQYF.